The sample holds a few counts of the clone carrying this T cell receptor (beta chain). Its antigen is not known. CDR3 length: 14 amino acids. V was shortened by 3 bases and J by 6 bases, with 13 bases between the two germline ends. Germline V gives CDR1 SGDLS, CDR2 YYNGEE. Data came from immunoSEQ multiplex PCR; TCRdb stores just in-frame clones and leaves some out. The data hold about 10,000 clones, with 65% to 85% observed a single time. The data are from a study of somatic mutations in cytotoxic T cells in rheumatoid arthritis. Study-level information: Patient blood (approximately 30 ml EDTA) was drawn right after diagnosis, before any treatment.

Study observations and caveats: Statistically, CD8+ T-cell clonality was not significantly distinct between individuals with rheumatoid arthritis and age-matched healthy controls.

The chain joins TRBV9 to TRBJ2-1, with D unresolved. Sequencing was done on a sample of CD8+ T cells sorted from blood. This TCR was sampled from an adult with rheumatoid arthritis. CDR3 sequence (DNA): TGTGCCAGCAGCGGGGTGAACATGGGCAATGAGCAGTTCTTC. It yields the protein CASSGVNMGNEQFF.